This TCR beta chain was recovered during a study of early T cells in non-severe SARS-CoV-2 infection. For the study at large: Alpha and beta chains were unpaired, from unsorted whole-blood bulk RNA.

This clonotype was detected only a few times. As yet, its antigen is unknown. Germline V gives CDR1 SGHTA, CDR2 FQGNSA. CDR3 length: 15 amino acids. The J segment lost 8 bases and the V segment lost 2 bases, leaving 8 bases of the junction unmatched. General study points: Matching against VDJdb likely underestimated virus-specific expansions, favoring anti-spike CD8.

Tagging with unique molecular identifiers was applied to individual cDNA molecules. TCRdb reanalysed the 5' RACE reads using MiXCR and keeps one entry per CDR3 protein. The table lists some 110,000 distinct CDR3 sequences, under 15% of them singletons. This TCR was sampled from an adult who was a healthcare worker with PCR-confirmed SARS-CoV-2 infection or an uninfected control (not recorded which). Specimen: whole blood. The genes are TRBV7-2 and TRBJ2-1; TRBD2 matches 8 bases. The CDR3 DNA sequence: TGTGCCAGCAGCTTACAAGCGGGGGTAGGTGATGAGCAGTTCTTC. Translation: CASSLQAGVGDEQFF.